The 9 T cell receptor beta chains below were found in one sample sequenced in a study of T cell responses to AZD1222 COVID-19 vaccine. Assay used: immunoSEQ multiplex PCR; TCRdb lists only in-frame clones, some missing. The sample has about 100,000 clones, approximately 90% seen once. Sequenced material: peripheral blood, taken on day 0 of AZD1222 vaccination. The receptors come from an adult in good health.

The chain joins TRBV6-5 to TRBJ2-7, with 8 bases that match TRBD2. This CDR3 spans 15 amino acids. Trimming took 2 bases from V and 4 from J; bases not matched to a gene: 7. Germline CDR1 reads MNHEY; CDR2 reads SVGAGI. The DNA of the CDR3 is TGTGCCAGCAGTTACCCGACCGGGACTAGGTACGAGCAGTACTTC. It encodes CASSYPTGTRYEQYF.

This rearrangement joins TRBV6-5 to TRBJ1-1; the D is unclear. Germline CDR1 and CDR2: MNHEY and SVGAGI. Trimming removed 8 bases at V and 7 bases at J, with 11 bases between. This CDR3 spans 11 amino acids. The CDR3 DNA follows: TGTGCCAGCGGGGAGTGGCATGAAGCTTTCTTT. It codes for CASGEWHEAFF.

As regards this clone: One end of the junction is discordant with germline, which a read error may explain. The chain carries TRBV2 and TRBJ1-3; 8 bases are shared with TRBD1. Looked up from germline, CDR1 is SNHLY and CDR2 is FYNNEI. CDR3 length: 14 amino acids. Written as DNA, the CDR3 is TGTGCCAGCAGAGAAGGACAGGGAATCGACACCATATATTTT. Its protein product is CASREGQGIDTIYF.

The gene calls are TRBV19 and TRBJ1-5, with D possibly matching TRBD1 (6 bases). Trimming removed 6 bases from V and 6 bases from J, with 15 bases in between. Germline V lookup: CDR1 LNHDA, CDR2 SQIVND (reference sequence). This CDR3 is built from 14 residues. CDR3 region: CASRQGQGSQPQHF. DNA for the CDR3: TGTGCCAGTAGGCAGGGGCAGGGATCTCAGCCCCAGCATTTT.

About this clone itself: An end of the junction does not agree with germline; a read error may underlie this. The rearrangement joins TRBV5-1 to TRBJ1-6; tentative D call: TRBD1 (5 bases). The CDR3 runs to 15 residues. Germline V gene lookup returns CDR1 SGHRS and CDR2 YFSETQ. The CDR3 DNA follows: TGTGCCAGCAGCTTGGTGCAGGGAGATAATTCACCCCTCCACTTT. Its protein product is CASSLVQGDNSPLHF.

This chain connects TRBV2 to TRBJ1-2; maybe TRBD1 (6 bases). V was shortened by 1 base and J by 8 bases, with 11 bases between the two germline ends. Germline CDR1 reads SNHLY; CDR2 reads FYNNEI. This CDR3 is built from 13 residues. The CDR3 DNA follows: TGTGCCAGCAGTGAAGGGGCAGGGGTAGGCTACACCTTC. Amino acid sequence: CASSEGAGVGYTF.

In its sample, this clone was seen once. V and J are TRBV5-1 and TRBJ1-1; possible D gene TRBD1, 5 bases. Germline loops: CDR1 SGHRS, CDR2 YFSETQ. V lost 4 bases and J 3 bases, leaving 22 bases between the germline ends. This CDR3 region has 17 residues. The CDR3 loop reads CASSIGSNYGGDTEAFF. The DNA of the CDR3 is TGCGCCAGCAGCATTGGGAGCAACTACGGGGGGGACACTGAAGCTTTCTTT.

In its sample, this clone was seen a few times. The V and J genes are TRBV2 and TRBJ1-1, with TRBD1 as a possible D gene (5 bases). The CDR3 contains 15 residues. Germline V lookup: CDR1 SNHLY, CDR2 FYNNEI. Trimming cost V 8 bases and J 6 bases, with 22 bases left between them. The CDR3, as DNA: TGTGCCAGCCGCATCTCAGGGACCCCGGCGGCTGAAGCTTTCTTT. It codes for CASRISGTPAAEAFF.

V is TRBV9 and J is TRBJ1-6; D is perhaps TRBD1 (5 bases). The germline V gene has CDR1 SGDLS and CDR2 YYNGEE. V was trimmed by 3 bases and J by 7 bases, leaving 11 bases between them. The CDR3 sequence is 14 residues long. CDR3 nucleotide sequence: TGTGCCAGCAGCGCGATAGACAGCAATTCACCCCTCCACTTT. Translating gives CASSAIDSNSPLHF.